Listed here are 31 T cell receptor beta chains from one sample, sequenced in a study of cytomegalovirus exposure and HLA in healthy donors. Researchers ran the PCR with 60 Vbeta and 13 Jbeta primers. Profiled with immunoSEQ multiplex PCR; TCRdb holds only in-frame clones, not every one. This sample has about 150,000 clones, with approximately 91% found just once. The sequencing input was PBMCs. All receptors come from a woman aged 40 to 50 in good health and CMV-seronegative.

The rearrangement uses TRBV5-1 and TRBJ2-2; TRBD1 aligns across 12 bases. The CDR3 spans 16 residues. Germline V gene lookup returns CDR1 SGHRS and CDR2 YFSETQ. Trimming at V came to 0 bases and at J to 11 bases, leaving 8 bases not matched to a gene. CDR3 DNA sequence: TGCGCCAGCAGCTTGGCCGAGGGGACAGGGGGCCGCGAGCTGTTTTTT. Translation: CASSLAEGTGGRELFF.

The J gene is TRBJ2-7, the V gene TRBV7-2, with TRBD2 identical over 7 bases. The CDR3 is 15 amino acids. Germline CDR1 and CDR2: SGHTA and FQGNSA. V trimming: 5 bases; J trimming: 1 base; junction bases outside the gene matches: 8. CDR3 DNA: TGTGCCAGCAGCCAAAGGGCTAGCGGATCCTACGAGCAGTACTTC. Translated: CASSQRASGSYEQYF.

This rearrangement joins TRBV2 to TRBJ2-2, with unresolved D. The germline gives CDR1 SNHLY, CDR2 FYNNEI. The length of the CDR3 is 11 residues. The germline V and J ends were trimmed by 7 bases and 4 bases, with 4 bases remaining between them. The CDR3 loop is CASMSTGELFF. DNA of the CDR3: TGTGCCAGCATGAGCACCGGGGAGCTGTTTTTT. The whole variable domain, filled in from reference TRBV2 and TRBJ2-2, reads EPEVTQTPSHQVTQMGQEVILRCVPISNHLYFYWYRQILGQKVEFLVSFYNNEISEKSEIFDDQFSVERPDGSNFTLKIRSTKLEDSAMYFCASMSTGELFFGEGSRLTVL.

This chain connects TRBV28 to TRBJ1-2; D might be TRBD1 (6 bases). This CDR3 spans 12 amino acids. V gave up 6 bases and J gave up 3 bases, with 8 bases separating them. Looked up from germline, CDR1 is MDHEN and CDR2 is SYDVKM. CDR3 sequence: CASRWGHYGYTF. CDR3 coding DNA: TGTGCCAGCAGATGGGGGCACTATGGCTACACCTTC.

In nucleotides, the CDR3 is TGCGCCAGCGGCGGGACTAGCGCACAAGAGACCCAGTACTTC. Protein product: CASGGTSAQETQYF. The chain employs TRBV5-1 and TRBJ2-5, with TRBD2 matching over 10 bases. Germline V CDR1 and CDR2: SGHRS, YFSETQ. There are 14 residues in the CDR3. V trimming: 7 bases; J trimming: 2 bases; junction bases outside the gene matches: 5.

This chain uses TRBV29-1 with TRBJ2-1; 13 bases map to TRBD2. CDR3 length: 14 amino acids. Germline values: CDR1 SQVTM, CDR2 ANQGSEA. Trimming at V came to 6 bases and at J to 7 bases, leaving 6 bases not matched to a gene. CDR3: CSVRGLAGRNEQFF. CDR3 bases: TGCAGCGTACGGGGACTAGCGGGACGGAATGAGCAGTTCTTC.

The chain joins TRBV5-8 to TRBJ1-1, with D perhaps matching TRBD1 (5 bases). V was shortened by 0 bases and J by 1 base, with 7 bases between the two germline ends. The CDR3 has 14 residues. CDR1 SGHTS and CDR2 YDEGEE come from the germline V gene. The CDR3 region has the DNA TGTGCCAGCAGCTTGGCAGGGCGGAACACTGAAGCTTTCTTT. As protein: CASSLAGRNTEAFF.

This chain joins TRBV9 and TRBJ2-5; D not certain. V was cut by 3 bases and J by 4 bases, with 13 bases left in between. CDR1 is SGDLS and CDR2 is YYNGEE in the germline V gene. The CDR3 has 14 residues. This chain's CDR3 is CASSAMRPGETQYF. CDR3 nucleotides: TGTGCCAGCAGCGCCATGAGGCCGGGAGAGACCCAGTACTTC.

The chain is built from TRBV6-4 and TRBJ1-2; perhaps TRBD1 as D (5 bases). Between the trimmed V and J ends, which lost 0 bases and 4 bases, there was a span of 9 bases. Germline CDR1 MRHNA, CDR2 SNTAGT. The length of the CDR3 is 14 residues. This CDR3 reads CASSDSGGVYGYTF. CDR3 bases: TGTGCCAGCAGTGACTCGGGGGGTGTCTATGGCTACACCTTC.

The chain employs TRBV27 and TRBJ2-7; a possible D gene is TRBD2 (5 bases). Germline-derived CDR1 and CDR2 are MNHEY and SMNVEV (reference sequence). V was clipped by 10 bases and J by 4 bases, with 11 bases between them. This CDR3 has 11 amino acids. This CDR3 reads CATRTSYEQYF. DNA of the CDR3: TGTGCCACCCGGACTTCGTACGAGCAGTACTTC.

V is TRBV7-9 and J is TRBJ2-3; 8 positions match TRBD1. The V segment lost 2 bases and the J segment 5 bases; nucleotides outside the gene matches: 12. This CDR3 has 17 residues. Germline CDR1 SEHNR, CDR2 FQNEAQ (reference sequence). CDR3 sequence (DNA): TGTGCCAGCAGCTTAAGTTTTAGGACAGGGTCTCAAGATACGCAGTATTTT. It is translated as CASSLSFRTGSQDTQYF. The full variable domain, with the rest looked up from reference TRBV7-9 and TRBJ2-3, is DTGVSQNPRHKITKRGQNVTFRCDPISEHNRLYWYRQTLGQGPEFLTYFQNEAQLEKSRLLSDRFSAERPKGSFSTLEIQRTEQGDSAMYLCASSLSFRTGSQDTQYFGPGTRLTVL.

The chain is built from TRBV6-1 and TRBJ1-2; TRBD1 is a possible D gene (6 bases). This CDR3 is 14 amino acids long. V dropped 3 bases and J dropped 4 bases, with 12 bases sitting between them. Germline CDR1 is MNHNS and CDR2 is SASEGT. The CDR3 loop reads CASSEDRDLYGYTF. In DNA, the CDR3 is TGTGCCAGCAGTGAGGACAGAGACCTCTATGGCTACACCTTC.

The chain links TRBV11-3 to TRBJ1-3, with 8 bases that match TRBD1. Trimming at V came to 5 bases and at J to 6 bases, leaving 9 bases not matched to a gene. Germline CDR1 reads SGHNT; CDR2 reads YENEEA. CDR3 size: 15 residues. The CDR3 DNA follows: TGTGCCAGCAGCCCAAGACAGGGGTCGCAAAACACCATATATTTT. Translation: CASSPRQGSQNTIYF.

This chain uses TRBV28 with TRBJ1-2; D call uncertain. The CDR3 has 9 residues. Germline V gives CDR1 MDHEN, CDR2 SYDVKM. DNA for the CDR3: TGTGTGGAGGTAGGTGGCTACACCTTC. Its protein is CVEVGGYTF.

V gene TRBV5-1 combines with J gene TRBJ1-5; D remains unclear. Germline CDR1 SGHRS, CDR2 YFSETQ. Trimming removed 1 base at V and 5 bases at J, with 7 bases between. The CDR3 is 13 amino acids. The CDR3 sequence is CASSLLADQPQHF. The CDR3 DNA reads TGCGCCAGCAGCTTGCTTGCAGATCAGCCCCAGCATTTT. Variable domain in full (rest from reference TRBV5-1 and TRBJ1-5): KAGVTQTPRYLIKTRGQQVTLSCSPISGHRSVSWYQQTPGQGLQFLFEYFSETQRNKGNFPGRFSGRQFSNSRSEMNVSTLELGDSALYLCASSLLADQPQHFGDGTRLSIL.

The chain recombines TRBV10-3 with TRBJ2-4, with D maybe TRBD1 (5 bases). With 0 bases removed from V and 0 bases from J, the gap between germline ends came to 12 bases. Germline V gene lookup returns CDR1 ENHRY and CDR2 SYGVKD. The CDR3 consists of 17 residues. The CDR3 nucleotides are TGTGCCATCAGTGAGTCGATCCAGGACATAGCCAAAAACATTCAGTACTTC. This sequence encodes CAISESIQDIAKNIQYF.

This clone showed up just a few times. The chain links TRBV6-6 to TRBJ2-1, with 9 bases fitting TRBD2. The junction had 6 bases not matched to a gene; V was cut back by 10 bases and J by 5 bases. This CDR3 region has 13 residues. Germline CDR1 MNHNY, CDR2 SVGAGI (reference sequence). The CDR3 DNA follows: TGTGCCACCGGGGGACTAGCAGACAATGAGCAGTTCTTC. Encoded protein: CATGGLADNEQFF.

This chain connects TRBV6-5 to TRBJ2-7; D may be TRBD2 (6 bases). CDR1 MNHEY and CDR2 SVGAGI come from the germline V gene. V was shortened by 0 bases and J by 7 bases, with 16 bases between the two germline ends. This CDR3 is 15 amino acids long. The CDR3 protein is CASSYSTPPGEEQYF. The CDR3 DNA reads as TGTGCCAGCAGTTACTCGACGCCGCCGGGGGAAGAGCAGTACTTC.

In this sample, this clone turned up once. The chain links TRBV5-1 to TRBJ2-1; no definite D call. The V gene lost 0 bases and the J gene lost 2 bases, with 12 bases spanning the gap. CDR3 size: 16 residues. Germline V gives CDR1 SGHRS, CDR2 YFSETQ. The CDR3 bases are TGCGCCAGCAGCTTGGAGTTTCGAGCGCCCTACAATGAGCAGTTCTTC. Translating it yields CASSLEFRAPYNEQFF.

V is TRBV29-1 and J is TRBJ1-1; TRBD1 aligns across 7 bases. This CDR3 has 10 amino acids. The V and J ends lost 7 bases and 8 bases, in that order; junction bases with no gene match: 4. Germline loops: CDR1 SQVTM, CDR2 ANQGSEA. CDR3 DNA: TGCAGCGCCCAGACAGGGGAAGCTTTCTTT. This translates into CSAQTGEAFF.

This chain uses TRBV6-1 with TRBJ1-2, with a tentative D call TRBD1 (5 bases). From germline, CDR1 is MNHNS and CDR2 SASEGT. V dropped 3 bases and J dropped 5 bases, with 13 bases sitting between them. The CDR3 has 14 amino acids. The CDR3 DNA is TGTGCCAGCAGTGACCCAGGGACTCGTTATGGCTACACCTTC. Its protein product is CASSDPGTRYGYTF.

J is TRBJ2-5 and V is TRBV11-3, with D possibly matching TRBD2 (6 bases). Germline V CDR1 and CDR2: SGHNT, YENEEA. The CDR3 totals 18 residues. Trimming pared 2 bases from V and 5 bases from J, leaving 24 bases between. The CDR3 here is CASSLNKPAGRYMETQYF. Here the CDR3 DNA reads TGTGCCAGCAGCTTAAATAAACCGGCGGGACGCTATATGGAGACCCAGTACTTC.

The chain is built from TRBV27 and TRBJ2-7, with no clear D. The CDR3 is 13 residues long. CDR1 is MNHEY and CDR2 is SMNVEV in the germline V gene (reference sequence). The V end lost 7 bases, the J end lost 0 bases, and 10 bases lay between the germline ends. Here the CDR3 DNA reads TGTGCCAGCACTTCCCCGAGCTCCTACGAGCAGTACTTC. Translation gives CASTSPSSYEQYF.

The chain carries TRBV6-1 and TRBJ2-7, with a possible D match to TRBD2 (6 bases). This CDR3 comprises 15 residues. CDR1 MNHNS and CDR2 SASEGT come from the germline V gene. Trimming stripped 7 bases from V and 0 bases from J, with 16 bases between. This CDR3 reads CASNRDSLFSYEQYF. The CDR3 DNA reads TGTGCCAGCAACCGGGACTCCTTGTTCTCCTACGAGCAGTACTTC.

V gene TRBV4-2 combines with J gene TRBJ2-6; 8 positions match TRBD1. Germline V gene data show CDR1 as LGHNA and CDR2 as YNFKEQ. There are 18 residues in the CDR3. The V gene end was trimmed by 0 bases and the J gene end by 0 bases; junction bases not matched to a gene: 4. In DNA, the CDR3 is TGTGCCAGCAGCCAAGAGGACAGGGCTTCCTCTGGGGCCAACGTCCTGACTTTC. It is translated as CASSQEDRASSGANVLTF.

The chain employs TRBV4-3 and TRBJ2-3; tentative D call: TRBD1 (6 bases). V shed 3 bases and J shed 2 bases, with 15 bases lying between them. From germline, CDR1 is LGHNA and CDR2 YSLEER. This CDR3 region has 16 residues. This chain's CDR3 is CASSHQGPYSTDTQYF. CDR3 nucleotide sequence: TGCGCCAGCAGCCACCAGGGGCCTTACTCCACAGATACGCAGTATTTT.

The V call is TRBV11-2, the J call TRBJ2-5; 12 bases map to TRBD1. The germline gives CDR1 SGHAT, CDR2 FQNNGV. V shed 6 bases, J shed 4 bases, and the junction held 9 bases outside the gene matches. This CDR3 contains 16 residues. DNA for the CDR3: TGTGCCAGCAGGTCCGGGACAGGGGGCGCGGGAGAGACCCAGTACTTC. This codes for CASRSGTGGAGETQYF. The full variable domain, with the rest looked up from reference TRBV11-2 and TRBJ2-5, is EAGVAQSPRYKIIEKRQSVAFWCNPISGHATLYWYQQILGQGPKLLIQFQNNGVVDDSQLPKDRFSAERLKGVDSTLKIQPAKLEDSAVYLCASRSGTGGAGETQYFGPGTRLLVL.

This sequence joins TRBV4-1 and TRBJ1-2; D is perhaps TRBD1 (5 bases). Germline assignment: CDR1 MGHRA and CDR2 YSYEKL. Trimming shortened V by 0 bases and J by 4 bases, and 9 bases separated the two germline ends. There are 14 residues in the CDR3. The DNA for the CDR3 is TGCGCCAGCAGCCAAGATGGCGGGGGCTATGGCTACACCTTC. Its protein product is CASSQDGGGYGYTF.

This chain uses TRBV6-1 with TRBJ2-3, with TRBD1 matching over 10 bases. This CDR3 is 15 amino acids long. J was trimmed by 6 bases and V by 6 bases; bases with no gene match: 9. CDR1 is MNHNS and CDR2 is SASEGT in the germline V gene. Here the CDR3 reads CASREMTGGRDTQYF. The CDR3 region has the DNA TGTGCCAGCAGAGAGATGACAGGGGGCAGGGATACGCAGTATTTT.

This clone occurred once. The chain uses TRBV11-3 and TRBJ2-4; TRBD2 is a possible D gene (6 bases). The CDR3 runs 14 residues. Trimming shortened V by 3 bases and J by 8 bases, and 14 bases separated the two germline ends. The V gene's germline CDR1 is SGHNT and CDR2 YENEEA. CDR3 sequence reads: CASSFGRRADIQYF. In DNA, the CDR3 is TGTGCCAGCAGCTTTGGTAGGAGGGCCGACATTCAGTACTTC.

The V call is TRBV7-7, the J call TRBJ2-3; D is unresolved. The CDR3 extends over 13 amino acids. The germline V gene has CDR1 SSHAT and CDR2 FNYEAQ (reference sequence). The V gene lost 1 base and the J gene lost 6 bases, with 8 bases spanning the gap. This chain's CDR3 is CASSLELLDTQYF. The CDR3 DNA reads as TGTGCCAGCAGCTTAGAGCTGTTGGATACGCAGTATTTT.